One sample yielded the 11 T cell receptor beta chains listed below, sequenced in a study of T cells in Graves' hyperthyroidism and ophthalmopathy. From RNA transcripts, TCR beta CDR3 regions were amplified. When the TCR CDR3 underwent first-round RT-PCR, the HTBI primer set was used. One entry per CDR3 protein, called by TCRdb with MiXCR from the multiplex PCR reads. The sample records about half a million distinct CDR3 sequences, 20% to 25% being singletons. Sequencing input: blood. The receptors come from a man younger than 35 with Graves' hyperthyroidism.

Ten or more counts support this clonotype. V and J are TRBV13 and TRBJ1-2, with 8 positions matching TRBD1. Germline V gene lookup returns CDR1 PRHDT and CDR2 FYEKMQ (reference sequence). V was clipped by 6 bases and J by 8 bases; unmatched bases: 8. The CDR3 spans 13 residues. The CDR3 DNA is TGTGCCAGCAGTTCCAGGGGGCGGAGGGGCTACACCTTC. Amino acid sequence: CASSSRGRRGYTF.

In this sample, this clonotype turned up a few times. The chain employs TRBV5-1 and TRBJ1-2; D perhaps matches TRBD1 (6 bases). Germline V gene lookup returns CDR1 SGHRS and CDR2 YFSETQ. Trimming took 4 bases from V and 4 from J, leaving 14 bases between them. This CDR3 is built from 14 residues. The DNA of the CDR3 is TGCGCCAGCAGCCCCCTGGGGGGCAGCTATGGCTACACCTTC. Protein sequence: CASSPLGGSYGYTF. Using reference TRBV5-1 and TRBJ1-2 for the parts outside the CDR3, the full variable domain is KAGVTQTPRYLIKTRGQQVTLSCSPISGHRSVSWYQQTPGQGLQFLFEYFSETQRNKGNFPGRFSGRQFSNSRSEMNVSTLELGDSALYLCASSPLGGSYGYTFGSGTRLTVV.

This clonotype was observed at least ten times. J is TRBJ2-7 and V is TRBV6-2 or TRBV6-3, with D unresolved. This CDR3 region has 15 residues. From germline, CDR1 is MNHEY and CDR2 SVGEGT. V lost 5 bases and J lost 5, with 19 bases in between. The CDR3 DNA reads TGTGCCAGCAGTCCCTGGGTCAGCGCCGACGACGAGCAGTACTTC. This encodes CASSPWVSADDEQYF.

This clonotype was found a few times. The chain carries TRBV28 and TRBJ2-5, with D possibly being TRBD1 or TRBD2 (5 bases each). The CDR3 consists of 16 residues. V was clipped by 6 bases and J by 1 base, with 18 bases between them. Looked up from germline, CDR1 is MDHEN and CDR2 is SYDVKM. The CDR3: CASRPIFRGPQETQYF. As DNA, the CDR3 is TGTGCCAGCAGACCAATCTTTCGGGGCCCCCAAGAGACCCAGTACTTC. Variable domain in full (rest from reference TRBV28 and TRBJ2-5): DVKVTQSSRYLVKRTGEKVFLECVQDMDHENMFWYRQDPGLGLRLIYFSYDVKMKEKGDIPEGYSVSREKKERFSLILESASTNQTSMYLCASRPIFRGPQETQYFGPGTRLLVL.

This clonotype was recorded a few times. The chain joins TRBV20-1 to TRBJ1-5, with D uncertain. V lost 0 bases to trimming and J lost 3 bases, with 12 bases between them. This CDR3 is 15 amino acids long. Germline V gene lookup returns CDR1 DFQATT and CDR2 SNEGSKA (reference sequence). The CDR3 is CSARDFSSINQPQHF. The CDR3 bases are TGCAGTGCTAGAGATTTTTCCAGTATCAATCAGCCCCAGCATTTT.

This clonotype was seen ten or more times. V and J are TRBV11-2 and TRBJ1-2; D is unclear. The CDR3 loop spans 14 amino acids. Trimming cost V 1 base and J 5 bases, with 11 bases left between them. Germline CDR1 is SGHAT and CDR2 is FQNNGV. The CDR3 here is CASSLAWGGYGYTF. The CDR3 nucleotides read TGTGCCAGCAGCTTAGCATGGGGAGGATATGGCTACACCTTC.

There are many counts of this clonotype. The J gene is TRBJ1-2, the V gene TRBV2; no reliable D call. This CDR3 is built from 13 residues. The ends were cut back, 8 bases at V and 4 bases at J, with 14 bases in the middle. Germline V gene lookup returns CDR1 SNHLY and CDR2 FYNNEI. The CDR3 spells CASRGLLAYGYTF. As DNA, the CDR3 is TGTGCCAGCCGCGGGCTGTTGGCCTATGGCTACACCTTC.

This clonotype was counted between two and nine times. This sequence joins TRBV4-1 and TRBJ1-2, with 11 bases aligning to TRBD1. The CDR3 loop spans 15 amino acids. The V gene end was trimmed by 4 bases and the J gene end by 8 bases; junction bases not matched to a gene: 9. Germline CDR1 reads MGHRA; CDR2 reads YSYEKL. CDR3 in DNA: TGCGCCAGCAGCCGATTTGGACAGGGGGCGGGGGGCTACACCTTC. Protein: CASSRFGQGAGGYTF.

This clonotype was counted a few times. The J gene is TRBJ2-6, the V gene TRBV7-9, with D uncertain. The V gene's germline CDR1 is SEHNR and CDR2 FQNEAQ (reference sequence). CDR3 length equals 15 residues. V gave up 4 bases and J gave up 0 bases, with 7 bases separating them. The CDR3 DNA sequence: TGTGCCAGCAGCTCCAAGGGCTCTGGGGCCAACGTCCTGACTTTC. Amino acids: CASSSKGSGANVLTF.

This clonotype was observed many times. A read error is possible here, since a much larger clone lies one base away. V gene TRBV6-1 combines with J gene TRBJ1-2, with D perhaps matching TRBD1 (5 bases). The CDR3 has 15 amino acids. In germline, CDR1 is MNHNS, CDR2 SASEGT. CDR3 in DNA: TGTGCCAGCAGCGAAATCGACAGCCCTTTATATGACTACACCTTC. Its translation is CASSEIDSPLYDYTF.

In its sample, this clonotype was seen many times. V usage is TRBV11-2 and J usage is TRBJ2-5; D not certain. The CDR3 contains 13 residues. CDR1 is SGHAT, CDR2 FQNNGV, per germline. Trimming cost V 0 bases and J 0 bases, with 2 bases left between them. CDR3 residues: CASSLEYQETQYF. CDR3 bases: TGTGCCAGCAGCTTAGAGTACCAAGAGACCCAGTACTTC. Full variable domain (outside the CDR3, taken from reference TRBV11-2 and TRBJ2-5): EAGVAQSPRYKIIEKRQSVAFWCNPISGHATLYWYQQILGQGPKLLIQFQNNGVVDDSQLPKDRFSAERLKGVDSTLKIQPAKLEDSAVYLCASSLEYQETQYFGPGTRLLVL.